The 10 T cell receptor beta chains presented below share a single source sample, sequenced in a study of OX40 agonist ivuxolimab in advanced cancers. Library generation was performed with the immunoSEQ multiplex PCR assay. This is the immuneACCESS table as TCRdb keeps it, with only in-frame sequences that have V and J called. A part of the clones is gone; compared with another copy, unresolved V genes explain less than half, and the rest is unexplained. Within this sample are 35,000 to 45,000 clones, with about 88% of them counted one time only. Of the sample, around 13% is held by the ten largest clones. The sample in question was CD4+ or CD8+ T cells sorted from blood, obtained in a trial of the OX40 agonist ivuxolimab. Every receptor here comes from an adult with an advanced solid tumor such as melanoma, head and neck, liver or kidney cancer.

This clone has only a few counts. The chain links TRBV30 to TRBJ1-2, with 11 bases lining up with TRBD1. The junction had 6 bases not matched to a gene; V was cut back by 4 bases and J by 8 bases. Germline values: CDR1 GTSNPN, CDR2 SVGIG (reference sequence). The CDR3 is made up of 13 amino acids. The CDR3 sequence: CAWTWTGGMGYTF. CDR3 DNA: TGTGCCTGGACATGGACAGGGGGCATGGGCTACACCTTC.

V and J are TRBV6-5 and TRBJ2-3; TRBD1 matches 7 bases. Trimming took 4 bases from V and 5 from J; bases not matched to a gene: 6. The CDR3 consists of 14 residues. Per the germline V gene, CDR1 is MNHEY and CDR2 is SVGAGI. For the CDR3, the DNA is TGTGCCAGCAGTTTACAGGGGTCAATAGATACGCAGTATTTT. Residues: CASSLQGSIDTQYF.

This clone was seen more than once but under ten times. The J gene is TRBJ1-2, the V gene TRBV11-1; 7 nucleotides line up with TRBD1. Germline CDR1 SGHAT, CDR2 FQDESV (reference sequence). This CDR3 region has 14 residues. V shed 5 bases, J shed 4 bases, and the junction held 7 bases outside the gene matches. In DNA, the CDR3 is TGTGCCAGCAGCCTATATGGGACAGCCTATGGCTACACCTTC. Protein product: CASSLYGTAYGYTF.

The gene calls are TRBV19 and TRBJ1-2; unclear D gene. Germline V CDR1 and CDR2: LNHDA, SQIVND (reference sequence). V shed 10 bases and J shed 3 bases, with 15 bases lying between them. The CDR3 spans 13 residues. CDR3 nucleotide sequence: TGTGCCATCCACGGTGGGATGGACTATGGCTACACCTTC. It yields the protein CAIHGGMDYGYTF.

This clone ranks as medium-sized. This rearrangement joins TRBV2 to TRBJ2-1; maybe TRBD2 (6 bases). The CDR3 has 14 amino acids. V was trimmed by 3 bases and J by 2 bases, leaving 8 bases between them. Germline loops: CDR1 SNHLY, CDR2 FYNNEI. In nucleotides, the CDR3 is TGTGCCAGCAGTGACGCGGGAACCTACAATGAGCAGTTCTTC. Translated: CASSDAGTYNEQFF. The entire variable domain, with the rest obtained from reference TRBV2 and TRBJ2-1, is as follows: EPEVTQTPSHQVTQMGQEVILRCVPISNHLYFYWYRQILGQKVEFLVSFYNNEISEKSEIFDDQFSVERPDGSNFTLKIRSTKLEDSAMYFCASSDAGTYNEQFFGPGTRLTVL.

The V call is TRBV5-6, the J call TRBJ1-1, with D possibly matching TRBD1 (5 bases). The CDR3 contains 15 residues. V gave up 4 bases and J gave up 0 bases, with 13 bases separating them. Germline-derived CDR1 and CDR2 are SGHDT and YYEEEE. The DNA for the CDR3 is TGTGCCAGCAGCCCCTGGGGGGGACTGAACACTGAAGCTTTCTTT. Its protein product is CASSPWGGLNTEAFF.

The chain employs TRBV7-6 and TRBJ2-7; perhaps TRBD2 as D (5 bases). The CDR3 extends over 13 amino acids. The germline gives CDR1 SGHVS, CDR2 FNYEAQ. Between the trimmed V and J ends, which lost 5 bases and 7 bases, there was a span of 15 bases. CDR3 loop: CASSHGEGREQYF. The CDR3 coding sequence is TGTGCCAGCAGCCACGGGGAAGGGCGGGAGCAGTACTTC.

The chain carries TRBV28 and TRBJ2-3, with unresolved D. CDR1 MDHEN and CDR2 SYDVKM come from the germline V gene. Trimming took 3 bases from V and 2 from J, leaving 3 bases between them. This CDR3 region has 12 residues. The CDR3 DNA reads TGTGCCAGCAGTTTCCACACAGATACGCAGTATTTT. This encodes CASSFHTDTQYF.

The chain carries TRBV9 and TRBJ1-1, with a possible D match to TRBD1 (6 bases). V lost 3 bases to trimming and J lost 8 bases, with 14 bases between them. The CDR3 sequence is 13 residues long. Germline V CDR1 and CDR2: SGDLS, YYNGEE. The CDR3 here is CASSGPTGLEAFF. The DNA of the CDR3 is TGTGCCAGCAGCGGGCCTACAGGGCTAGAAGCTTTCTTT.

Remarks on this clone: Other DNA sequences from this sample encode an identical CDR3 as well. The V gene is TRBV6-5, the J gene TRBJ1-1; unclear D gene. CDR1 and CDR2 from the germline V gene are MNHEY and SVGAGI. The CDR3 is 14 residues long. V gave up 2 bases and J gave up 3 bases, with 10 bases separating them. As DNA, the CDR3 is TGTGCCAGCAGTTACGTGAATAGAGACACTGAAGCTTTCTTT. Translated: CASSYVNRDTEAFF.